A single sample is the source of the 9 T cell receptor beta chains below, sequenced in a study of blood T cell repertoires in COVID-19. The data were produced by immunoSEQ multiplex PCR, yet TCRdb's version contains in-frame clones alone and is incomplete. The sample has fewer than 200,000 clones; around 83% are singletons. The sample comprised peripheral blood. These receptors all come from a woman in her 70s with COVID-19, enrolled during active disease.

The chain combines TRBV30 with TRBJ1-3; a possible D gene is TRBD1 (5 bases). CDR1 and CDR2 (germline): GTSNPN, SVGIG (reference sequence). CDR3 size: 14 residues. Trimming removed 5 bases at V and 4 bases at J, with 15 bases between. This CDR3 is CAWGIGGLGNTIYF. For the CDR3, the DNA is TGTGCCTGGGGGATCGGGGGTTTAGGAAACACCATATATTTT.

The CDR3 DNA is TGTGCCAGCAGCGCTCGACAAAGTGAGCAGTTCTTC. Residues: CASSARQSEQFF. The gene calls are TRBV11-3 and TRBJ2-1; D ambiguous. The CDR3 loop spans 12 amino acids. V was cut by 5 bases and J by 9 bases, with 11 bases left in between. Germline-derived CDR1 and CDR2 are SGHNT and YENEEA.

The chain uses TRBV30 and TRBJ2-6; 13 bases match TRBD2. Germline values: CDR1 GTSNPN, CDR2 SVGIG (reference sequence). Trimming at V came to 2 bases and at J to 4 bases, leaving 8 bases not matched to a gene. CDR3 length: 18 amino acids. The CDR3 is CAWSPTGLAGVGANVLTF. Written as DNA, the CDR3 is TGTGCCTGGAGTCCTACCGGACTAGCGGGAGTGGGGGCCAACGTCCTGACTTTC.

The J gene is TRBJ2-1, the V gene TRBV5-4, with 13 bases identical to TRBD2. V lost 5 bases and J lost 9; bases outside the gene matches: 8. Germline assignment: CDR1 SGHNT and CDR2 YYREEE (reference sequence). The CDR3 is 15 amino acids. The CDR3 DNA reads as TGTGCCAGCAGGGCCGGGACTAGCGGGATTGGTGAGCAGTTCTTC. This encodes CASRAGTSGIGEQFF.

This chain connects TRBV5-4 to TRBJ1-2; D uncertain. This CDR3 spans 14 amino acids. Looked up from germline, CDR1 is SGHNT and CDR2 is YYREEE (reference sequence). The ends were cut back, 0 bases at V and 4 bases at J, with 10 bases in the middle. The CDR3 reads CASSLEERAYGYTF. Written as DNA, the CDR3 is TGTGCCAGCAGCTTGGAGGAGAGGGCCTATGGCTACACCTTC.

The chain employs TRBV19 and TRBJ2-2; TRBD1 might be the D (6 bases). V lost 6 bases to trimming and J lost 0 bases, with 11 bases between them. The germline V gene has CDR1 LNHDA and CDR2 SQIVND (reference sequence). This CDR3 comprises 15 residues. The CDR3 DNA follows: TGTGCCAGTAGAGTGACAGGTACGAACACCGGGGAGCTGTTTTTT. Amino acids: CASRVTGTNTGELFF.

This rearrangement joins TRBV5-5 to TRBJ2-5, with 9 bases lining up with TRBD1. V shed 4 bases, J shed 5 bases, and the junction held 9 bases outside the gene matches. The V gene's germline CDR1 is SGHKS and CDR2 YYEKEE (reference sequence). The CDR3 has 15 residues. The CDR3: CASSKEQGAWETQYF. The DNA of the CDR3 is TGTGCCAGCAGCAAAGAACAGGGGGCATGGGAGACCCAGTACTTC.

The chain couples TRBV29-1 to TRBJ1-2, with D possibly being TRBD1 (5 bases). The ends were cut back, 5 bases at V and 2 bases at J, with 9 bases in the middle. The germline V gene encodes CDR1 SQVTM and CDR2 ANQGSEA. This CDR3 is built from 12 residues. The CDR3 sequence: CSVSGSNYGYTF. CDR3 DNA sequence: TGCAGCGTTTCAGGGTCAAACTATGGCTACACCTTC.

The chain recombines TRBV6-2 or TRBV6-3 with TRBJ2-7; D is possibly TRBD2 (8 bases). The CDR3 sequence is 16 residues long. Germline CDR1 reads MNHEY; CDR2 reads SVGEGT. The germline V and J ends were trimmed by 3 bases and 4 bases, with 19 bases remaining between them. CDR3 residues: CASSYFGRGHFYEQYF. The CDR3 region has the DNA TGTGCCAGCAGTTATTTCGGGAGGGGGCATTTTTACGAGCAGTACTTC.